In this sample, the clone carrying this T cell receptor (beta chain) turned up many times. What it binds is not known. The TCRbeta library was prepared with unique molecular identifiers. TCRdb processed the PCR reads anew with MiXCR; each CDR3 protein has one entry. The sample records approximately 190,000 distinct CDR3 sequences, roughly 8.3% being singletons. This sample was included in a study of T-cell reconstitution after alpha-beta-depleted transplantation in children. General study findings and limits: When one year had passed after transplant, most T-cell counts and diversity came from newly produced T cells. About two months after transplant, alpha-beta T cells reportedly came from several hundred expanded graft clones. Some patients' high day-60 TCRbeta diversity was attributed to recipient cells surviving conditioning.

This clonotype was obtained from a male patient between 2 and 15 years old who had a stem cell transplant for acute myeloid leukemia, so the T cells may come from the graft donor. Sequences were derived from PBMCs, mostly from graft donor cells, sampled 360 days after TCRalphabeta/CD19-depleted stem cell transplant.

CDR3 coding DNA: TGTGCCAGCAGCCCCGGGGTGGCCGGGGAGCTGTTTTTT. Protein: CASSPGVAGELFF. This sequence joins TRBV11-2 and TRBJ2-2, with D possibly being TRBD2 (5 bases). CDR3 length: 13 residues. The ends were cut back, 5 bases at V and 6 bases at J, with 10 bases in the middle. Looked up from germline, CDR1 is SGHAT and CDR2 is FQNNGV.